The 21 T cell receptor beta chains given below trace back to one sample, sequenced in a study of response to subunit inactivated influenza vaccine. TCRdb independently ran MiXCR on the RT-PCR reads; one entry per CDR3 protein. The table has 400,000 to 550,000 distinct CDR3 sequences, roughly 23% seen once. The input for sequencing was CD4+ T cells sorted from PBMCs, taken 5 days after vaccination. The receptors come from a man aged 45-65 years who received an inactivated influenza vaccine.

This clonotype showed up just a few times. The chain links TRBV4-2 to TRBJ2-3, with unresolved D. The V end was cut by 1 base, the J end by 6 bases, with 11 bases between. Germline V gene sequence: CDR1 LGHNA, CDR2 YNFKEQ. The length of the CDR3 is 14 residues. Here the CDR3 reads CASSQGSGLDTQYF. CDR3 in DNA: TGTGCCAGCAGCCAAGGTTCAGGTCTGGATACGCAGTATTTT.

The genes are TRBV6-1 and TRBJ1-4; TRBD1 agrees at 7 bases. The germline CDR1 and CDR2 sequences are MNHNS and SASEGT. The V and J ends lost 5 bases and 7 bases, in that order; junction bases with no gene match: 7. This CDR3 is built from 14 residues. Here the CDR3 reads CASSPTGTGEKLFF. CDR3 nucleotide sequence: TGTGCCAGCAGTCCGACAGGGACCGGTGAAAAACTGTTTTTT.

This clonotype was counted only a few times. One end of the junction fails to match germline, which may point to a read error. This CDR3 reads CCASPFGGLKGNIQYF. DNA of the CDR3: TGCTGTGCTAGTCCATTTGGCGGCCTAAAGGGGAACATTCAGTACTTC. The J gene is TRBJ2-4, the V gene TRBV20-1; perhaps TRBD1 as D (5 bases). CDR3 length: 16 amino acids. CDR1 is DFQATT, CDR2 SNEGSKA, per germline (reference sequence).

V and J are TRBV6-1 and TRBJ2-6; 7 bases are shared with TRBD2. This CDR3 region has 16 residues. Trimming cost V 8 bases and J 0 bases; bases outside gene matches: 7. Germline assignment: CDR1 MNHNS and CDR2 SASEGT. The CDR3 bases are TGTGCCAGCCAGCCCTGGGGGGGCTCTGGGGCCAACGTCCTGACTTTC. Protein: CASQPWGGSGANVLTF.

In this sample, this clonotype turned up many times. J is TRBJ2-7 and V is TRBV4-3; 8 bases fit TRBD2. J gave up 5 bases and V 1 base, and 7 bases lay outside the gene matches. This CDR3 is built from 15 residues. Germline V CDR1 and CDR2: LGHNA, YSLEER. This CDR3 reads CASSQGTGRGDEQYF. CDR3 sequence (DNA): TGCGCCAGCAGCCAAGGGACGGGGCGGGGGGACGAGCAGTACTTC.

V and J are TRBV5-6 and TRBJ2-7; D possibly corresponds to TRBD2 (5 bases). CDR1 is SGHDT, CDR2 YYEEEE, per germline. With 0 bases removed from V and 5 bases from J, the gap between germline ends came to 9 bases. This CDR3 spans 13 amino acids. Here the CDR3 DNA reads TGTGCCAGCAGCTTGGGGAGGCTACACGAGCAGTACTTC. This codes for CASSLGRLHEQYF.

The chain combines TRBV15 with TRBJ2-3; 8 nucleotides line up with TRBD1. CDR1 is LNHNV and CDR2 is YYDKDF in the germline V gene (reference sequence). This CDR3 is 15 amino acids long. V was clipped by 1 base and J by 5 bases; unmatched bases: 5. CDR3 sequence reads: CATSRVGTGQDTQYF. The DNA of the CDR3 is TGTGCCACCAGCAGAGTCGGGACAGGCCAAGATACGCAGTATTTT.

In the case of this clonotype: One end of the junction varies from germline; a read error may be responsible. J is TRBJ2-1 and V is TRBV6-5; 7 positions agree with TRBD2. This CDR3 region has 15 residues. CDR1 and CDR2 (germline): MNHEY, SVGAGI. The CDR3 region is CASSYPAGSSNEQFF. The CDR3 nucleotides are TGTGCCAGCAGTTACCCAGCGGGATCCTCCAATGAGCAGTTCTTC.

V is TRBV4-3 and J is TRBJ2-7, with a possible D match to TRBD2 (6 bases). Trimming pared 1 base from V and 3 bases from J, leaving 13 bases between. Looked up from germline, CDR1 is LGHNA and CDR2 is YSLEER. CDR3 length equals 15 residues. The CDR3 loop is CASSQALGGNYEQYF. The CDR3 DNA is TGCGCCAGCAGCCAAGCCCTGGGGGGAAACTACGAGCAGTACTTC.

This clonotype was observed a few times. V gene TRBV11-2 combines with J gene TRBJ2-4, with D possibly TRBD2 on 6 matching bases. Germline V CDR1 and CDR2: SGHAT, FQNNGV. CDR3 length: 17 residues. Trimming left V 0 bases short and J 1 base short, with 13 bases between. The CDR3 sequence is CASSLDRGAGAKNIQYF. The CDR3 nucleotides read TGTGCCAGCAGCTTAGATCGAGGGGCGGGGGCCAAAAACATTCAGTACTTC.

V usage is TRBV5-1 and J usage is TRBJ2-7; 7 bases fit TRBD1. This CDR3 spans 14 amino acids. Germline V gene lookup returns CDR1 SGHRS and CDR2 YFSETQ. V was pared by 4 bases and J by 6 bases, with 10 bases of the junction left unmatched. The CDR3: CASSGPWTGREQYF. CDR3 nucleotides: TGCGCCAGCAGCGGGCCCTGGACAGGTCGCGAGCAGTACTTC.

This clonotype came up many times. The chain employs TRBV4-3 and TRBJ2-2; D unresolved. The CDR3 consists of 16 residues. Deletions cut 1 base from V and 5 bases from J, with 14 bases between. Germline V lookup: CDR1 LGHNA, CDR2 YSLEER. The CDR3 DNA follows: TGCGCCAGCAGCCAAGTCGGGCAGAGTTTGACCGGGGAGCTGTTTTTT. Its translation is CASSQVGQSLTGELFF.

This clonotype was detected only a few times. The V and J genes are TRBV10-1 and TRBJ2-3; 9 positions match TRBD2. Looked up from germline, CDR1 is WNHNN and CDR2 is SYGVQD (reference sequence). The CDR3 contains 16 residues. Germline trimming cut 0 bases from V and 5 bases from J; bases unmatched to any gene: 6. CDR3 nucleotide sequence: TGCGCCAGCAGTGAGTCGATAGCGGGGGAGGGAGATACGCAGTATTTT. Protein: CASSESIAGEGDTQYF.

This clonotype was found many times. The rearrangement uses TRBV20-1 and TRBJ2-5; 8 positions agree with TRBD2. CDR3 length: 16 amino acids. Germline CDR1 DFQATT, CDR2 SNEGSKA (reference sequence). The trim removed 3 bases at V and 1 base at J, leaving 10 bases unmatched. CDR3 protein: CSASGFVAGIQETQYF. The CDR3 DNA is TGCAGTGCTAGTGGGTTTGTAGCGGGGATCCAAGAGACCCAGTACTTC.

The rearrangement joins TRBV20-1 to TRBJ2-1; either TRBD1 or TRBD2 may supply D (5 bases each). V was pared by 0 bases and J by 8 bases, with 11 bases between. The CDR3 is 13 residues long. The germline V gene encodes CDR1 DFQATT and CDR2 SNEGSKA (reference sequence). The CDR3 loop is CSARDRQRYEQFF. For the CDR3, the DNA is TGCAGTGCTAGAGATAGACAGCGGTATGAGCAGTTCTTC.

The rearrangement joins TRBV12-3 or TRBV12-4 to TRBJ2-2, with 7 nucleotides matching TRBD1. With V trimmed by 5 bases and J by 3 bases, 12 bases remained unmatched. CDR3 length: 17 residues. DNA of the CDR3: TGTGCCAGCAGTGGACAGGACCAATGGAGGTACACCGGGGAGCTGTTTTTT. It codes for CASSGQDQWRYTGELFF.

The rearrangement joins TRBV9 to TRBJ2-2; D is unresolved. From germline, CDR1 is SGDLS and CDR2 YYNGEE. The CDR3 covers 13 residues. V shed 3 bases and J shed 6 bases, with 9 bases lying between them. CDR3 residues: CASSDQGAGELFF. The DNA for the CDR3 is TGTGCCAGCAGCGATCAAGGAGCCGGGGAGCTGTTTTTT.

The gene calls are TRBV12-3 or TRBV12-4 and TRBJ2-7; 11 bases match TRBD2. V was pared by 5 bases and J by 6 bases, with 6 bases of the junction left unmatched. The CDR3 has 14 residues. The CDR3 reads CASSAGLAGSEQYF. The CDR3 region has the DNA TGTGCCAGCAGTGCTGGACTAGCGGGTAGCGAGCAGTACTTC.

Only a few counts were recorded for this clonotype. The gene calls are TRBV28 and TRBJ2-7; 9 nucleotides match TRBD1. The V segment lost 2 bases and the J segment 2 bases; nucleotides outside the gene matches: 4. The germline CDR1 and CDR2 sequences are MDHEN and SYDVKM. There are 15 residues in the CDR3. CDR3 in amino acids: CASSLPGTGPYEQYF. The CDR3 DNA follows: TGTGCCAGCAGTTTACCCGGGACAGGGCCCTACGAGCAGTACTTC. Full variable domain (remainder filled in from reference TRBV28 and TRBJ2-7): DVKVTQSSRYLVKRTGEKVFLECVQDMDHENMFWYRQDPGLGLRLIYFSYDVKMKEKGDIPEGYSVSREKKERFSLILESASTNQTSMYLCASSLPGTGPYEQYFGPGTRLTVT.

The chain is built from TRBV4-2 and TRBJ2-6; TRBD2 aligns across 7 bases. The V gene end was trimmed by 1 base and the J gene end by 0 bases; junction bases not matched to a gene: 0. The CDR3 totals 16 residues. The V gene's germline CDR1 is LGHNA and CDR2 YNFKEQ. CDR3 bases: TGTGCCAGCAGCCAAGCGGGGGGCTCTGGGGCCAACGTCCTGACTTTC. Amino acids: CASSQAGGSGANVLTF.

The chain carries TRBV20-1 and TRBJ2-7; tentatively, D is TRBD1 or TRBD2 (5 bases each). This CDR3 is built from 14 residues. Trimming cost V 0 bases and J 6 bases, with 15 bases left between them. Germline V gives CDR1 DFQATT, CDR2 SNEGSKA (reference sequence). The CDR3 reads CSARDTGGSTEQYF. The CDR3 DNA is TGCAGTGCTAGAGATACTGGGGGAAGCACCGAGCAGTACTTC.